The 30 T cell receptor beta chains below come from one sample, sequenced in a study of blood T cell repertoires in COVID-19. Produced via immunoSEQ multiplex PCR; TCRdb's table is partial and in-frame only. The table shows just under 60,000 clones, with roughly 88% occurring only once. The material sequenced was peripheral blood. The source is a man aged 55 to 70 with acute or convalescent COVID-19.

The rearrangement joins TRBV5-1 to TRBJ1-1, with 12 bases that match TRBD1. V dropped 0 bases and J dropped 4; count of bases not matched to a gene: 4. In germline, CDR1 is SGHRS, CDR2 YFSETQ. CDR3 length: 16 amino acids. The CDR3 nucleotides are TGCGCCAGCAGCTTGGTGGGGACAGGGGGCTTCACTGAAGCTTTCTTT. Its protein product is CASSLVGTGGFTEAFF.

The CDR3: CATSRDFGGRGYEQYF. CDR3 in DNA: TGTGCCACCAGCAGAGATTTTGGGGGCAGGGGTTACGAGCAGTACTTC. This chain connects TRBV15 to TRBJ2-7; the D gene is possibly TRBD1 (6 bases). V gave up 0 bases and J gave up 4 bases, with 16 bases separating them. Per germline, CDR1 LNHNV and CDR2 YYDKDF (reference sequence). This CDR3 spans 16 amino acids.

The CDR3 DNA reads TGTGCCAGCACCGTTACCCGGGGGCAAGAGACCCAGTACTTC. It specifies CASTVTRGQETQYF. The chain joins TRBV2 to TRBJ2-5, with D possibly being TRBD2 (6 bases). Trimming left V 7 bases short and J 2 bases short, with 14 bases between. The CDR3 covers 14 residues. Germline V lookup: CDR1 SNHLY, CDR2 FYNNEI.

This chain connects TRBV5-4 to TRBJ2-1, with 12 bases that match TRBD2. Germline lookup yields CDR1 SGHNT and CDR2 YYREEE (reference sequence). Trimming cost V 4 bases and J 10 bases; bases outside gene matches: 12. The CDR3 has 16 residues. The CDR3 here is CASSLGLAGTLWEQFF. The CDR3 DNA follows: TGTGCCAGCAGCCTAGGACTAGCGGGAACCTTGTGGGAGCAGTTCTTC.

The chain joins TRBV28 to TRBJ2-7, with TRBD1 matching 10 bases. CDR3 length: 17 residues. With V trimmed by 5 bases and J by 4 bases, 14 bases remained unmatched. Germline CDR1 is MDHEN and CDR2 is SYDVKM. CDR3 sequence: CASSPQGQGGFSYEQYF. Written as DNA, the CDR3 is TGTGCCAGCAGTCCCCAAGGACAGGGGGGATTTAGTTACGAGCAGTACTTC.

This sequence joins TRBV6-5 and TRBJ1-5, with D possibly being TRBD1 (6 bases). The germline V gene encodes CDR1 MNHEY and CDR2 SVGAGI. The CDR3 contains 13 residues. With 6 bases removed from V and 4 bases from J, the gap between germline ends came to 10 bases. The CDR3 here is CASRPTGNQPQHF. CDR3 coding DNA: TGTGCCAGCAGACCGACAGGAAATCAGCCCCAGCATTTT.

The chain combines TRBV3-1 (or the pseudogene TRBV3-2) with TRBJ2-2; TRBD1 matches at 7 bases. J lost 7 bases, V lost 4 bases, and 9 bases had no gene match. Germline values: CDR1 LGHDT, CDR2 YNNKEL (reference sequence). The CDR3 covers 15 residues. CDR3 in amino acids: CASSPGGRIGGELFF. The CDR3 DNA is TGTGCCAGCAGCCCAGGGGGTCGGATTGGCGGGGAGCTGTTTTTT.

The chain is built from TRBV7-9 and TRBJ2-5, with 9 nucleotides matching TRBD2. The CDR3 has 16 residues. The J segment lost 3 bases and the V segment lost 1 base, leaving 6 bases of the junction unmatched. CDR1 is SEHNR, CDR2 FQNEAQ, per germline (reference sequence). Here the CDR3 DNA reads TGTGCCAGCAGCTTAGGGGGTAGCGGGAGCAAAGAGACCCAGTACTTC. As protein: CASSLGGSGSKETQYF.

The V gene is TRBV12-3 or TRBV12-4, the J gene TRBJ2-5; no clear D gene. Trimming shortened V by 3 bases and J by 5 bases, and 4 bases separated the two germline ends. This CDR3 comprises 11 residues. The CDR3 nucleotides are TGTGCCAGCAGTTTGCGGGAGACCCAGTACTTC. Translated, it gives CASSLRETQYF.

The rearrangement joins TRBV28 to TRBJ1-2, with D tentatively TRBD1 (5 bases). Germline lookup yields CDR1 MDHEN and CDR2 SYDVKM. The V and J ends lost 3 bases and 1 base respectively, with 9 bases between them. This CDR3 is 14 amino acids long. The CDR3 nucleotides are TGTGCCAGCAGTTTGACAGAACTTAACTATGGCTACACCTTC. Translation: CASSLTELNYGYTF.

This clone was recorded once. The chain combines TRBV30 with TRBJ1-1; D might be TRBD1 (5 bases). V was clipped by 0 bases and J by 6 bases, with 11 bases between them. The germline gives CDR1 GTSNPN, CDR2 SVGIG (reference sequence). CDR3 length: 13 amino acids. The DNA of the CDR3 is TGTGCCTGGAGTGTACAAGGGGCCCCTGAAGCTTTCTTT. Translated: CAWSVQGAPEAFF.

The chain links TRBV19 to TRBJ2-7; 8 positions match TRBD2. Unmatched junction bases numbered 11, after V lost 9 bases and J lost 1 base. The CDR3 extends over 15 amino acids. Germline assignment: CDR1 LNHDA and CDR2 SQIVND (reference sequence). CDR3 residues: CASTGGASASYEQYF. In DNA, the CDR3 is TGTGCCAGCACCGGGGGGGCTAGCGCGTCCTACGAGCAGTACTTC.

The gene calls are TRBV19 and TRBJ2-7; D is possibly TRBD2 (6 bases). Between the trimmed V and J ends, which lost 4 bases and 0 bases, there was a span of 16 bases. This CDR3 is 16 amino acids long. Looked up from germline, CDR1 is LNHDA and CDR2 is SQIVND (reference sequence). DNA for the CDR3: TGTGCCAGTAGTAGTCCTAGCCGGGGGAGCTCCTACGAGCAGTACTTC. Its translation is CASSSPSRGSSYEQYF.

This rearrangement joins TRBV5-3 to TRBJ1-5, with D perhaps matching TRBD1 (5 bases). TRBV5-3 is identified as an open reading frame with a role that is uncertain. The CDR3 loop spans 18 amino acids. The V end was cut by 3 bases, the J end by 0 bases, with 19 bases between. The CDR3 DNA reads as TGTGCCAGAAGCTCAATTACCAAACAGGCGAATAGCAATCAGCCCCAGCATTTT. It is translated as CARSSITKQANSNQPQHF.

V gene TRBV7-9 combines with J gene TRBJ2-7, with a weak D call TRBD2 (6 bases). Trimming took off 4 bases at V and 9 bases at J, with 25 bases between the two ends. This CDR3 has 16 amino acids. Per the germline V gene, CDR1 is SEHNR and CDR2 is FQNEAQ (reference sequence). DNA for the CDR3: TGTGCCAGCAGCTACTCAAGGACCGGGACTTTAGGAGGGCAGTACTTC. As protein: CASSYSRTGTLGGQYF.

The V call is TRBV9, the J call TRBJ2-1, with TRBD2 identical over 12 bases. The germline gives CDR1 SGDLS, CDR2 YYNGEE. V was clipped by 0 bases and J by 8 bases; unmatched bases: 9. The CDR3 sequence is 17 residues long. CDR3 in DNA: TGTGCCAGCAGCGTAGCTTCGTTGACTAGCGGGAGCCATGAGCAGTTCTTC. Protein product: CASSVASLTSGSHEQFF.

This rearrangement joins TRBV3-1 (or the pseudogene TRBV3-2) to TRBJ1-1; D is unclear. This CDR3 comprises 14 residues. The germline V gene has CDR1 LGHDT and CDR2 YNNKEL (reference sequence). V was shortened by 4 bases and J by 0 bases, with 9 bases between the two germline ends. Written as DNA, the CDR3 is TGTGCCAGCAGCCTTAGGGAGGTGAACACTGAAGCTTTCTTT. This translates into CASSLREVNTEAFF.

CDR3 protein: CASSYMTARPQHF. CDR3 nucleotides: TGTGCCAGCAGTTACATGACAGCCCGACCCCAGCATTTT. The chain combines TRBV2 with TRBJ1-5, with D perhaps matching TRBD1 (5 bases). This CDR3 is built from 13 residues. V lost 5 bases to trimming and J lost 10 bases, with 15 bases between them. Germline assignment: CDR1 SNHLY and CDR2 FYNNEI.

The chain has TRBV25-1 and TRBJ1-2; perhaps TRBD1 as D (5 bases). Germline CDR1 MGHDK, CDR2 SYGVNS. V gave up 2 bases and J gave up 8 bases, with 18 bases separating them. The CDR3 is 15 residues long. The CDR3 loop reads CASSETINRRVGYTF. The CDR3 region has the DNA TGTGCCAGCAGTGAAACTATTAACAGGAGGGTCGGCTACACCTTC.

The chain uses TRBV20-1 and TRBJ1-1; 8 nucleotides line up with TRBD1. The CDR3 totals 11 residues. V lost 8 bases to trimming and J lost 6 bases; unmatched junction nucleotides: 5. Germline CDR1 and CDR2: DFQATT and SNEGSKA (reference sequence). In nucleotides, the CDR3 is TGCAGTTCGACAGGGGACTCTGAAGCTTTCTTT. Translation: CSSTGDSEAFF.

For the CDR3, the DNA is TGTGCCAGCAGAAGGACTAGCGGGAGCTATGAGCAGTTCTTC. Protein: CASRRTSGSYEQFF. This rearrangement joins TRBV6-4 to TRBJ2-1, with 13 bases fitting TRBD2. The CDR3 runs to 14 residues. Per germline, CDR1 MRHNA and CDR2 SNTAGT. V shed 6 bases and J 8 bases; nucleotides not matched to a gene: 4.

The chain combines TRBV5-6 with TRBJ1-3, with D possibly TRBD1 on 6 matching bases. This CDR3 has 14 amino acids. Trimming removed 4 bases at V and 0 bases at J, with 8 bases between. Per germline, CDR1 SGHDT and CDR2 YYEEEE. This CDR3 reads CASSLTGSGNTIYF. CDR3 DNA sequence: TGTGCCAGCAGCCTGACAGGCTCTGGAAACACCATATATTTT.

The chain combines TRBV5-4 with TRBJ2-7; tentative D call: TRBD1 (6 bases). V shed 4 bases and J shed 0 bases, with 11 bases lying between them. Germline lookup yields CDR1 SGHNT and CDR2 YYREEE (reference sequence). This CDR3 spans 14 amino acids. CDR3 region: CASSTPDSSYEQYF. CDR3 DNA: TGTGCCAGCAGCACCCCGGACAGCTCCTACGAGCAGTACTTC.

In its sample, this clone was seen once. The genes are TRBV19 and TRBJ2-2, with 7 bases fitting TRBD2. The CDR3 is 16 amino acids. Germline CDR1 and CDR2: LNHDA and SQIVND (reference sequence). Losses at the gene ends were 6 bases for V and 2 bases for J; bases not matched to a gene: 9. The CDR3 sequence is CASRGGLAVNTGELFF. In DNA, the CDR3 is TGTGCCAGTAGGGGTGGCCTAGCGGTAAACACCGGGGAGCTGTTTTTT.

The chain employs TRBV9 and TRBJ1-1; possibly TRBD1 for D (5 bases). The germline V gene encodes CDR1 SGDLS and CDR2 YYNGEE. This CDR3 has 12 residues. V was shortened by 4 bases and J by 10 bases, with 14 bases between the two germline ends. The DNA of the CDR3 is TGTGCCAGCAGCCCTCTGTGGGGGGGAGCTTTCTTT. Its protein is CASSPLWGGAFF.

The CDR3 nucleotides are TGTGCCAGCAGTCCTAATCGCCGGGACAGGGGAGGCGTGAACACTGAAGCTTTCTTT. It is translated as CASSPNRRDRGGVNTEAFF. This chain links TRBV6-6 with TRBJ1-1; 10 bases are shared with TRBD1. This CDR3 contains 19 residues. Trimming cost V 5 bases and J 0 bases; bases outside gene matches: 15. CDR1 and CDR2 (germline): MNHNY, SVGAGI (reference sequence).

The chain employs TRBV7-9 and TRBJ1-1; D is possibly TRBD1 (6 bases). The CDR3 length is 17 residues. The germline V gene encodes CDR1 SEHNR and CDR2 FQNEAQ (reference sequence). With 4 bases removed from V and 0 bases from J, the gap between germline ends came to 18 bases. DNA of the CDR3: TGTGCCAGCAGCTCAGGGGCCGGCAGGGTTATGAACACTGAAGCTTTCTTT. It encodes CASSSGAGRVMNTEAFF.

V and J are TRBV2 and TRBJ2-7; 9 nucleotides match TRBD2. V was pared by 6 bases and J by 6 bases, with 3 bases of the junction left unmatched. CDR3 length equals 12 residues. From germline, CDR1 is SNHLY and CDR2 FYNNEI. DNA of the CDR3: TGTGCCAGCAGGATGACTAGCGGCGAGCAGTACTTC. Translation gives CASRMTSGEQYF.

The chain employs TRBV7-2 and TRBJ2-7; D is undetermined. The CDR3 is 11 residues long. V was cut by 2 bases and J by 4 bases, with 3 bases left in between. The germline V gene encodes CDR1 SGHTA and CDR2 FQGNSA. The CDR3 is CASSLQYEQYF. CDR3 sequence (DNA): TGTGCCAGCAGCTTACAGTACGAGCAGTACTTC.

This clone appeared once. The rearrangement links TRBV7-8 to TRBJ1-1, with 9 bases that match TRBD1. Trimming cost V 4 bases and J 4 bases; bases outside gene matches: 4. The CDR3 is 14 amino acids. Germline-derived CDR1 and CDR2 are SGHVS and FQNEAQ. The CDR3 DNA reads as TGTGCCAGCAGCTACCAGACAGGGGGCACTGAAGCTTTCTTT. Translating gives CASSYQTGGTEAFF.